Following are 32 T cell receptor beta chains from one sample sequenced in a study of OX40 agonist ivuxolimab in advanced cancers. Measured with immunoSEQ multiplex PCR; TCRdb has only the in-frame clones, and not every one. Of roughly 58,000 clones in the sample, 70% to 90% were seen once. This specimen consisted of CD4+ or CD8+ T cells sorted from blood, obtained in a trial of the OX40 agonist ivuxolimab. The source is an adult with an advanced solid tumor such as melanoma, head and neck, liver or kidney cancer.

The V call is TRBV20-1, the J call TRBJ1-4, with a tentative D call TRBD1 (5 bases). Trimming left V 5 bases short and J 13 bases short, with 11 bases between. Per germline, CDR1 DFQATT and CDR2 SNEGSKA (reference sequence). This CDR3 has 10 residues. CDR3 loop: CSAGRGGLFF. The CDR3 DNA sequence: TGCAGTGCTGGGCGGGGGGGACTGTTTTTT.

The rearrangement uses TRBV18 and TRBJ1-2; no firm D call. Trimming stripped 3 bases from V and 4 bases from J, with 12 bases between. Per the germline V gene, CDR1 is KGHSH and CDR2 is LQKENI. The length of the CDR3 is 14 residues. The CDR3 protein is CASSPSQEAYGYTF. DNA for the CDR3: TGTGCCAGCTCACCCTCGCAGGAGGCCTATGGCTACACCTTC.

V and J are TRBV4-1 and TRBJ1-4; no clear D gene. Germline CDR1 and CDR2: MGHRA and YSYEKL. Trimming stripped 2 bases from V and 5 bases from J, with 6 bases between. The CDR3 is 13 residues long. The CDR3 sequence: CASSQRENEKLFF. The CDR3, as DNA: TGCGCCAGCAGCCAACGGGAGAATGAAAAACTGTTTTTT.

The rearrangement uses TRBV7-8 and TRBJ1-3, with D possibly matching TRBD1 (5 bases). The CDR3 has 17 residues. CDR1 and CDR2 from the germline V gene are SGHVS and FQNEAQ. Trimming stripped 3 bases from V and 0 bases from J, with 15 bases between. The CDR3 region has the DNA TGTGCCAGCAGCTTTGTTATGACAGCCTACTCTGGAAACACCATATATTTT. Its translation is CASSFVMTAYSGNTIYF.

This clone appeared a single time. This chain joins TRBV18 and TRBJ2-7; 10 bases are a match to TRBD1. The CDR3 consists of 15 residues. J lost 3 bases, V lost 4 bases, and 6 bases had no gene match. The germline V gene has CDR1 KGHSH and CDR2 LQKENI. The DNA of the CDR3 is TGTGCCAGCTCACAACGGGGGACAGGGGACTACGAGCAGTACTTC. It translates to CASSQRGTGDYEQYF.

The CDR3 DNA follows: TGTGCCAGCAGGACCCCAGGTGCCTACGAGCAGTACTTC. Protein sequence: CASRTPGAYEQYF. The V and J genes are TRBV28 and TRBJ2-7, with D unclear. Trimming took 6 bases from V and 2 from J, leaving 11 bases between them. The germline V gene has CDR1 MDHEN and CDR2 SYDVKM. The CDR3 sequence is 13 residues long.

The CDR3 is CASSLAEGTEAFF. The CDR3 DNA follows: TGTGCCAGCAGCTTAGCCGAGGGAACTGAAGCTTTCTTT. The chain has TRBV7-3 and TRBJ1-1; D is undetermined. CDR3 length: 13 amino acids. From germline, CDR1 is SGHTA and CDR2 FQGTGA. V lost 2 bases, J lost 5 bases, and 9 bases lay in between.

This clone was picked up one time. CDR3 in amino acids: CASRQPSGPRPHEQYF. CDR3 DNA sequence: TGTGCCAGCAGGCAACCCTCGGGACCGAGACCCCACGAGCAGTACTTC. The chain carries TRBV2 and TRBJ2-7, with D possibly called TRBD1 or TRBD2 (5 bases each). V shed 6 bases and J shed 5 bases, with 23 bases lying between them. The CDR3 is made up of 16 amino acids. CDR1 and CDR2 from the germline V gene are SNHLY and FYNNEI.

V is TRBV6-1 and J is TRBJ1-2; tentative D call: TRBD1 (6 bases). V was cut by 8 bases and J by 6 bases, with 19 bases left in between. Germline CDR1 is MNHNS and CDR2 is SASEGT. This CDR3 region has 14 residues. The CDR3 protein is CASGHHRAGDGYTF. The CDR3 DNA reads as TGTGCCAGCGGACACCACAGGGCTGGAGATGGCTACACCTTC.

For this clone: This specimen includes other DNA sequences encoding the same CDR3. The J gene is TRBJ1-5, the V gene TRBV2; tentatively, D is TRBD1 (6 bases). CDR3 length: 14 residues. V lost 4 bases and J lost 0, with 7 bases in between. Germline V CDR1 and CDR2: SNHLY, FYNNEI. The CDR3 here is CASSVQGSNQPQHF. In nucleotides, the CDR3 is TGTGCCAGCAGTGTACAGGGTAGCAATCAGCCCCAGCATTTT.

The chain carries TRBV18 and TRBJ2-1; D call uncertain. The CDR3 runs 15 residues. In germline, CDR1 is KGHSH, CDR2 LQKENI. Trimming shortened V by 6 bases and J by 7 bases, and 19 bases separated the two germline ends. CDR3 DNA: TGTGCCAGCTCCTCCCAGCTACAGTATTCGAATGAGCAGTTCTTC. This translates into CASSSQLQYSNEQFF.

The CDR3 DNA reads TGCGCCAGCTCCCGGTCGGGCCCGTCAACTAATGAAAAACTGTTTTTT. Translation gives CASSRSGPSTNEKLFF. The rearrangement links TRBV5-1 to TRBJ1-4; unclear D gene. Germline CDR1 and CDR2: SGHRS and YFSETQ. CDR3 length equals 16 residues. The germline V and J ends were trimmed by 7 bases and 0 bases, with 16 bases remaining between them.

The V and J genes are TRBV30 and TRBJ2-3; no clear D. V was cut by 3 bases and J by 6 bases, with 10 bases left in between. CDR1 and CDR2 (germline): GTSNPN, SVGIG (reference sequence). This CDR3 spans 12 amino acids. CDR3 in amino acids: CAWSRSSDTQYF. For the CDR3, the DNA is TGTGCCTGGAGCCGCAGTTCGGATACGCAGTATTTT.

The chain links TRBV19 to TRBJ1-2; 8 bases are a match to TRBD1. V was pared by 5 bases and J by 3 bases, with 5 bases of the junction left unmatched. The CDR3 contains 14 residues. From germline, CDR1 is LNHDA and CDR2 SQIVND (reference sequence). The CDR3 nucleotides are TGTGCCAGTAGTCCTCTGACAGGGGACTATGGCTACACCTTC. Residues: CASSPLTGDYGYTF.

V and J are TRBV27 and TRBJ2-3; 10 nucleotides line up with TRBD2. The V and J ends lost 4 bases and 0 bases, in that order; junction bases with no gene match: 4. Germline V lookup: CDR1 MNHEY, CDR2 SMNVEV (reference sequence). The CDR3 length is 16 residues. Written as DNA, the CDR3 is TGTGCCAGCAGTTCTCGGACTAGCGGAAGCACAGATACGCAGTATTTT. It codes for CASSSRTSGSTDTQYF.

The DNA of the CDR3 is TGTGCCAGCAGCTTGCCGGGACAGAGAGGCTACACCTTC. Its protein product is CASSLPGQRGYTF. The J gene is TRBJ1-2, the V gene TRBV7-6; TRBD1 matches 7 bases. Unmatched junction bases numbered 6, after V lost 3 bases and J lost 8 bases. The length of the CDR3 is 13 residues. Germline CDR1 is SGHVS and CDR2 is FNYEAQ. Together with reference TRBV7-6 and TRBJ1-2, the CDR3 gives the full variable domain: GAGVSQSPRYKVTKRGQDVALRCDPISGHVSLYWYRQALGQGPEFLTYFNYEAQQDKSGLPNDRFSAERPEGSISTLTIQRTEQRDSAMYRCASSLPGQRGYTFGSGTRLTVV.

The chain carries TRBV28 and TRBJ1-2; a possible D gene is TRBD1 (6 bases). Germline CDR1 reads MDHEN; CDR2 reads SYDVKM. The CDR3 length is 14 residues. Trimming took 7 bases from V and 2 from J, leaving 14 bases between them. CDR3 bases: TGTGCCAGCAAAGGGGGGGCTACAAACTATGGCTACACCTTC. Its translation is CASKGGATNYGYTF.

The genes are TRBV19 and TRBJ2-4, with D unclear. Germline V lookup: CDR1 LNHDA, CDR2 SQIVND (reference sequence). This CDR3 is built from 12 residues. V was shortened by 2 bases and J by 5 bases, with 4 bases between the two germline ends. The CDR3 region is CASSISENIQYF. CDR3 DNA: TGTGCCAGTAGTATATCAGAAAACATTCAGTACTTC.

CDR3 sequence: CAWSVGRNEQFF. In DNA form, the CDR3 reads TGTGCCTGGAGTGTAGGCAGGAATGAGCAGTTCTTC. The chain has TRBV30 and TRBJ2-1; D not certain. Germline CDR1 GTSNPN, CDR2 SVGIG (reference sequence). The CDR3 consists of 12 residues. V shed 0 bases and J shed 7 bases, with 7 bases lying between them.

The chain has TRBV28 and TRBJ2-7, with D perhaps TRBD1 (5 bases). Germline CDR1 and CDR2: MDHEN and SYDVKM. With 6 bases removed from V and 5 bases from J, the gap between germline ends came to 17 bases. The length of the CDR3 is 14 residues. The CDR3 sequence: CASRAPGSLHEQYF. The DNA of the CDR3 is TGTGCCAGCAGAGCACCAGGGTCCCTCCACGAGCAGTACTTC.

This CDR3 reads CATSRDLTGYNEQFF. CDR3 bases: TGTGCCACCAGCAGAGACTTGACAGGGTACAATGAGCAGTTCTTC. The chain joins TRBV15 to TRBJ2-1; 7 nucleotides line up with TRBD1. Germline CDR1 reads LNHNV; CDR2 reads YYDKDF (reference sequence). The CDR3 is made up of 15 amino acids. Germline trimming cut 0 bases from V and 4 bases from J; bases unmatched to any gene: 3. The complete variable domain, with remaining parts taken from reference TRBV15 and TRBJ2-1, reads DAMVIQNPRYQVTQFGKPVTLSCSQTLNHNVMYWYQQKSSQAPKLLFHYYDKDFNNEADTPDNFQSRRPNTSFCFLDIRSPGLGDTAMYLCATSRDLTGYNEQFFGPGTRLTVL.

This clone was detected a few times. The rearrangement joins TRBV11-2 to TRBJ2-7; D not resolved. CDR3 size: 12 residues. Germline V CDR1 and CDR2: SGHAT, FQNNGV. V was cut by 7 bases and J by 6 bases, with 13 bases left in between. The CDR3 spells CASTRTVGEQYF. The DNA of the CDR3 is TGTGCCAGCACTCGCACTGTGGGCGAGCAGTACTTC.

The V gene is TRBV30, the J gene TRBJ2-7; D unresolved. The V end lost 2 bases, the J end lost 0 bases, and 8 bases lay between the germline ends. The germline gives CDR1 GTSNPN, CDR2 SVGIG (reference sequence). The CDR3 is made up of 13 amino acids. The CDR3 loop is CAWSPDISYEQYF. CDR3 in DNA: TGTGCCTGGAGTCCCGATATCTCCTACGAGCAGTACTTC.

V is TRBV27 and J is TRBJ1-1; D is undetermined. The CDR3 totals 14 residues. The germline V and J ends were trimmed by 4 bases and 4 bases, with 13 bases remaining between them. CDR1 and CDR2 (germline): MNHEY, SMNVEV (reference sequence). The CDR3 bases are TGTGCCAGCAGTTCCCCCGATGTCGTCACTGAAGCTTTCTTT. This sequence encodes CASSSPDVVTEAFF.

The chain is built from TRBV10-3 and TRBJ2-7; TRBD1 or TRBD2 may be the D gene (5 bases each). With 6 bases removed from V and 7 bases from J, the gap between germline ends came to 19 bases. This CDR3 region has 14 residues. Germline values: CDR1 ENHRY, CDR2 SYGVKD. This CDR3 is CAISRGSGRDEQYF. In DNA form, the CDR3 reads TGTGCCATCAGCCGGGGCAGCGGACGGGATGAGCAGTACTTC.

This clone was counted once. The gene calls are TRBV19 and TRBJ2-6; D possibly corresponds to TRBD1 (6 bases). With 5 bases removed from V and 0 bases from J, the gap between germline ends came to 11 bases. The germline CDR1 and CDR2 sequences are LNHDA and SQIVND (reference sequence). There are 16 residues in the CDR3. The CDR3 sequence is CASSPQGNSGANVLTF. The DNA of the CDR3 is TGTGCCAGTAGTCCTCAGGGGAACTCTGGGGCCAACGTCCTGACTTTC.

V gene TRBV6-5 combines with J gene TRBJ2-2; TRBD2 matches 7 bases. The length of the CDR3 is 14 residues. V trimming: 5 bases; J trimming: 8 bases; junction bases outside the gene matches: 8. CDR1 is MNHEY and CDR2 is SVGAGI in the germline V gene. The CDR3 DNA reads TGTGCCAGCAGTCCTCAACGGGGGGTGGGGGAGCTGTTTTTT. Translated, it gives CASSPQRGVGELFF.

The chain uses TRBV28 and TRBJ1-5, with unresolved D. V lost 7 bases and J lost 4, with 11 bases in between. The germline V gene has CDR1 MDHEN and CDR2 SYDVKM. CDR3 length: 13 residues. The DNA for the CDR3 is TGTGCCAGCATTCAACGGTTAAATCAGCCCCAGCATTTT. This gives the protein CASIQRLNQPQHF.

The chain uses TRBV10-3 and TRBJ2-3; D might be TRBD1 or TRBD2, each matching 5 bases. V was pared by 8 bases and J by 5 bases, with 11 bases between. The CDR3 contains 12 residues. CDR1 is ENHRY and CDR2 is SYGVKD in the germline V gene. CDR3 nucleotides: TGTGCCATCGAGGGTGGGGGAGATACGCAGTATTTT. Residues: CAIEGGGDTQYF.

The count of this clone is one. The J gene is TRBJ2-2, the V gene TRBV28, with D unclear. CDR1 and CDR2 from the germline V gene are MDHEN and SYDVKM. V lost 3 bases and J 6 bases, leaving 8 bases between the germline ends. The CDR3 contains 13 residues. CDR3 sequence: CASSFARAGELFF. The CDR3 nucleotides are TGTGCCAGCAGTTTTGCTCGGGCCGGGGAGCTGTTTTTT.

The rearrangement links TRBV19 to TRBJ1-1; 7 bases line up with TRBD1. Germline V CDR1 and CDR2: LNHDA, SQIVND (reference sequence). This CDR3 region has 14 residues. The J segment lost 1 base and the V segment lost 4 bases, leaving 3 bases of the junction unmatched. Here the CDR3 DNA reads TGTGCCAGTAGTACCGGGACAGCGAACACTGAAGCTTTCTTT. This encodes CASSTGTANTEAFF.

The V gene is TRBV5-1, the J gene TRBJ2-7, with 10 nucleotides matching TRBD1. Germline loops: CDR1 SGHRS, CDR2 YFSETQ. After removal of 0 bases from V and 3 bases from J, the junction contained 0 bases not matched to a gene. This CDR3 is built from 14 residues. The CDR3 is CASSLGTGGYEQYF. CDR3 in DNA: TGCGCCAGCAGCTTGGGGACAGGGGGCTACGAGCAGTACTTC.